These 2 T cell receptor beta chains originate from one sample sequenced in a study of T cell changes during pregnancy in multiple sclerosis. TCRdb keeps only in-frame clones here, not all; method: immunoSEQ multiplex PCR. The sample carries 40,000 to 60,000 clones, 85% to 95% recorded once. This material consisted of peripheral blood, taken after pregnancy. The receptor source for this set is a female donor with multiple sclerosis, enrolled in a pregnancy study.

The rearrangement links TRBV7-2 to TRBJ1-2; 8 nucleotides align to TRBD1. Germline assignment: CDR1 SGHTA and CDR2 FQGNSA. The CDR3 has 15 residues. Trimming cost V 5 bases and J 1 base; bases outside gene matches: 6. DNA of the CDR3: TGTGCCAGCAGCGAGCGACAGGGGATTAACTATGGCTACACCTTC. As protein: CASSERQGINYGYTF.

This clone showed up just a few times. This chain links TRBV30 with TRBJ1-5; D is undetermined. Germline loops: CDR1 GTSNPN, CDR2 SVGIG (reference sequence). This CDR3 has 14 amino acids. Trimming took 3 bases from V and 1 from J, leaving 10 bases between them. CDR3: CAWSVAGSNQPQHF. DNA for the CDR3: TGTGCCTGGAGCGTCGCGGGAAGCAATCAGCCCCAGCATTTT.